These 28 T cell receptor beta chains share one sample of origin, sequenced in a study of identical twins. TCRdb itself ran the 5' RACE reads through MiXCR, one entry per CDR3 protein. The sample shows 300,000 to 400,000 distinct CDR3 sequences, roughly 12% of them seen only once. These same records also appear under a second study, on yellow fever vaccine responses in identical twins.

Material for sequencing was CD8+ T cells sorted from blood. These receptors were collected from a woman aged 18-29 years in good health.

The rearrangement links TRBV4-1 to TRBJ1-2, with 7 positions matching TRBD1. After removal of 1 base from V and 4 bases from J, the junction contained 9 bases not matched to a gene. CDR1 is MGHRA, CDR2 YSYEKL, per germline. The CDR3 consists of 16 residues. The DNA for the CDR3 is TGCGCCAGCAGCCAAGTTACAGGGGCCGCGTCCTATGGCTACACCTTC. Residues: CASSQVTGAASYGYTF.

J is TRBJ1-1 and V is TRBV27, with TRBD1 matching 8 bases. The CDR3 extends over 15 amino acids. Germline assignment: CDR1 MNHEY and CDR2 SMNVEV (reference sequence). The V gene end was trimmed by 1 base and the J gene end by 4 bases; junction bases not matched to a gene: 5. The CDR3 is CASSLYTGGGTEAFF. CDR3 DNA: TGTGCCAGCAGTTTATATACAGGGGGGGGCACTGAAGCTTTCTTT.

The chain joins TRBV12-3 or TRBV12-4 to TRBJ1-4; no reliable D call. Trimming pared 5 bases from V and 8 bases from J, leaving 15 bases between. The CDR3 has 14 amino acids. CDR3: CASSPPNTREKLFF. The CDR3 DNA reads as TGTGCCAGCAGTCCCCCAAACACCCGGGAAAAACTGTTTTTT.

The chain has TRBV4-1 and TRBJ2-7, with 7 bases identical to TRBD2. CDR1 MGHRA and CDR2 YSYEKL come from the germline V gene. This CDR3 spans 15 amino acids. V shed 1 base, J shed 2 bases, and the junction held 5 bases outside the gene matches. The CDR3 protein is CASSQGGSGTYEQYF. CDR3 bases: TGCGCCAGCAGCCAAGGGGGGAGCGGGACCTACGAGCAGTACTTC.

This clonotype was counted between two and nine times. This chain connects TRBV7-8 to TRBJ2-2, with 10 bases that match TRBD1. Germline values: CDR1 SGHVS, CDR2 FQNEAQ. The J segment lost 8 bases and the V segment lost 2 bases, leaving 11 bases of the junction unmatched. The length of the CDR3 is 17 residues. CDR3 sequence (DNA): TGTGCCAGCAGCTTAATCAGGCTAGGGACAGGGGCTGGGGAGCTGTTTTTT. Translated, it gives CASSLIRLGTGAGELFF. The full variable domain, rest sourced from reference TRBV7-8 and TRBJ2-2, is GAGVSQSPRYKVAKRGQDVALRCDPISGHVSLFWYQQALGQGPEFLTYFQNEAQLDKSGLPSDRFFAERPEGSVSTLKIQRTQQEDSAVYLCASSLIRLGTGAGELFFGEGSRLTVL.

This rearrangement joins TRBV4-1 to TRBJ2-1; 7 bases match TRBD2. V lost 2 bases to trimming and J lost 6 bases; unmatched junction nucleotides: 7. The germline CDR1 and CDR2 sequences are MGHRA and YSYEKL. The CDR3 totals 15 residues. The DNA of the CDR3 is TGCGCCAGCAGCCAACCTACGGGGGGTGGCAATGAGCAGTTCTTC. Amino acid sequence: CASSQPTGGGNEQFF.

This clonotype was found many times. A junction end diverges from the germline sequence, so it may reflect a read error. The rearrangement uses TRBV4-1 and TRBJ2-5, with D unclear. Germline CDR1 and CDR2: MGHRA and YSYEKL. CDR3 length equals 11 residues. The CDR3 DNA reads TGTGCCAGCAGCCAAAGGGAGACCCAGTACTTC. Its protein is CASSQRETQYF.

The rearrangement joins TRBV20-1 to TRBJ1-4, with D hard to call. V lost 3 bases, J lost 11 bases, and 19 bases lay in between. This CDR3 spans 14 amino acids. CDR1 and CDR2 from the germline V gene are DFQATT and SNEGSKA (reference sequence). The CDR3 loop reads CSASLTRRNGKLFF. In nucleotides, the CDR3 is TGCAGTGCTAGTCTGACGCGGCGCAATGGGAAACTGTTTTTT.

This clonotype turned up a few times. The genes are TRBV27 and TRBJ2-7; 7 bases agree with TRBD2. Germline loops: CDR1 MNHEY, CDR2 SMNVEV (reference sequence). This CDR3 has 17 amino acids. The J segment lost 4 bases and the V segment lost 5 bases, leaving 17 bases of the junction unmatched. CDR3 nucleotides: TGTGCCAGCAGTCCCACCCTACCGGGACTACCGTTTTACGAGCAGTACTTC. Translated: CASSPTLPGLPFYEQYF.

This clonotype was seen a handful of times. The chain has TRBV7-9 and TRBJ2-5, with 7 bases aligning to TRBD1. The junction had 3 bases not matched to a gene; V was cut back by 3 bases and J by 2 bases. This CDR3 is built from 14 residues. Germline CDR1 SEHNR, CDR2 FQNEAQ (reference sequence). In DNA form, the CDR3 reads TGTGCCAGCAGCTTTTCGGGACAGCAAGAGACCCAGTACTTC. The encoded protein is CASSFSGQQETQYF.

This clonotype was counted a few times. V usage is TRBV6-5 and J usage is TRBJ2-2, with 9 bases that match TRBD2. Germline trimming cut 2 bases from V and 4 bases from J; bases unmatched to any gene: 2. Per germline, CDR1 MNHEY and CDR2 SVGAGI. CDR3 size: 15 residues. This chain's CDR3 is CASSYGRGGTGELFF. CDR3 in DNA: TGTGCCAGCAGTTACGGGCGGGGGGGCACCGGGGAGCTGTTTTTT.

The rearrangement joins TRBV7-9 to TRBJ2-7, with 9 bases lining up with TRBD1. Germline loops: CDR1 SEHNR, CDR2 FQNEAQ (reference sequence). The CDR3 has 15 amino acids. The V and J ends lost 3 bases and 5 bases, in that order; junction bases with no gene match: 8. This chain's CDR3 is CASSLIQGALDEQYV. Here the CDR3 DNA reads TGTGCCAGCAGCTTGATACAGGGGGCGCTTGACGAGCAGTACGTC.

This chain uses TRBV9 with TRBJ2-2; 15 bases fit TRBD2. The J segment lost 4 bases and the V segment lost 3 bases, leaving 16 bases of the junction unmatched. Looked up from germline, CDR1 is SGDLS and CDR2 is YYNGEE. The CDR3 spans 21 residues. This chain's CDR3 is CASSAATEGLAGGPRTGELFF. The CDR3 DNA follows: TGTGCCAGCAGCGCAGCTACCGAGGGACTAGCGGGAGGCCCTCGCACCGGGGAGCTGTTTTTT.

The chain combines TRBV7-8 with TRBJ2-6, with 10 bases fitting TRBD1. Germline CDR1 and CDR2: SGHVS and FQNEAQ. The CDR3 loop spans 19 amino acids. V shed 4 bases, J shed 1 base, and the junction held 10 bases outside the gene matches. CDR3 sequence reads: CASSWPGTGEYSGANVLTF. The CDR3 DNA reads TGTGCCAGCAGCTGGCCCGGGACAGGGGAATATTCTGGGGCCAACGTCCTGACTTTC.

The DNA of the CDR3 is TGTGCCAGCAGTTTAGGGGGCCTAGCGGGAGGGTACGAGCAGTACTTC. This translates into CASSLGGLAGGYEQYF. The chain has TRBV12-3 or TRBV12-4 and TRBJ2-7; 12 bases map to TRBD2. V lost 1 base and J lost 4; bases outside the gene matches: 5. This CDR3 is built from 16 residues.

This clonotype was counted between two and nine times. The chain couples TRBV2 to TRBJ1-1; D call uncertain. There are 14 residues in the CDR3. With 3 bases removed from V and 2 bases from J, the gap between germline ends came to 10 bases. Germline CDR1 and CDR2: SNHLY and FYNNEI. The DNA for the CDR3 is TGTGCCAGCAGTGATCCAGGAAGAAACACTGAAGCTTTCTTT. Its translation: CASSDPGRNTEAFF.

In DNA form, the CDR3 reads TGTGCCAGCCGAAGCAGGGGATCCTACGAGCAGTACGTC. Its translation: CASRSRGSYEQYV. This chain links TRBV6-1 with TRBJ2-7, with a tentative D call TRBD1 (6 bases). The V gene's germline CDR1 is MNHNS and CDR2 SASEGT. The V and J ends lost 8 bases and 1 base respectively, with 12 bases between them. This CDR3 is 13 amino acids long.

J is TRBJ2-3 and V is TRBV15, with 7 bases matching TRBD2. CDR3 length: 14 residues. With V trimmed by 8 bases and J by 6 bases, 11 bases remained unmatched. Germline CDR1 reads LNHNV; CDR2 reads YYDKDF (reference sequence). The DNA of the CDR3 is TGTGCCACCGGTCGCGGCGGGAGTAGTGATACGCAGTATTTT. As protein: CATGRGGSSDTQYF.

The V call is TRBV4-2, the J call TRBJ1-3; D is undetermined. The CDR3 is made up of 17 amino acids. Trimming left V 0 bases short and J 0 bases short, with 12 bases between. The V gene's germline CDR1 is LGHNA and CDR2 YNFKEQ. CDR3 in amino acids: CASSQDPAPSSGNTIYF. In DNA, the CDR3 is TGTGCCAGCAGCCAAGACCCAGCACCGAGCTCTGGAAACACCATATATTTT.

This clonotype showed up just a few times. The chain links TRBV4-2 to TRBJ2-3; 9 nucleotides align to TRBD2. J was trimmed by 1 base and V by 2 bases; bases with no gene match: 19. The CDR3 is 21 residues long. Germline V gene sequence: CDR1 LGHNA, CDR2 YNFKEQ. CDR3 DNA sequence: TGTGCCAGCAGCCAATTCATCAAGCGGGAGGATCACCCACGCCGCACAGATACGCAGTATTTT. It specifies CASSQFIKREDHPRRTDTQYF.

The rearrangement uses TRBV7-9 and TRBJ1-4; no reliable D call. Per germline, CDR1 SEHNR and CDR2 FQNEAQ (reference sequence). V lost 4 bases to trimming and J lost 0 bases, with 6 bases between them. The CDR3 has 14 residues. The CDR3 bases are TGTGCCAGCAGCTGGATTGCAACTAATGAAAAACTGTTTTTT. Its protein product is CASSWIATNEKLFF.

The chain is built from TRBV7-7 and TRBJ2-1; possible D gene TRBD2, 6 bases. The germline V gene has CDR1 SSHAT and CDR2 FNYEAQ (reference sequence). The V gene lost 4 bases and the J gene lost 6 bases, with 13 bases spanning the gap. This CDR3 spans 14 amino acids. The CDR3 spells CASSSSPGANEQFF. In nucleotides, the CDR3 is TGTGCCAGCAGCTCCTCACCGGGAGCCAATGAGCAGTTCTTC.

This clonotype was found many times. This sequence joins TRBV4-1 and TRBJ1-5; perhaps TRBD1 as D (5 bases). Trimming stripped 2 bases from V and 6 bases from J, with 14 bases between. Germline V gene sequence: CDR1 MGHRA, CDR2 YSYEKL. The CDR3 has 15 residues. Here the CDR3 DNA reads TGCGCCAGCAGCCAACCCGGGACGCGCTTTCAGCCCCAGCATTTT. This codes for CASSQPGTRFQPQHF.

This clonotype occurred a few times. This chain uses TRBV27 with TRBJ2-5, with D possibly being TRBD2 (6 bases). Germline lookup yields CDR1 MNHEY and CDR2 SMNVEV (reference sequence). Trimming took 5 bases from V and 5 from J, leaving 24 bases between them. This CDR3 region has 17 residues. The CDR3 bases are TGTGCCAGCAGTCTGGCTAGCGCGACGCCAAGTCATGAGACCCAGTACTTC. Encoded protein: CASSLASATPSHETQYF.

In its sample, this clonotype was seen a few times. One end of the junction does not line up with germline, which may come from a read error. The V gene is TRBV11-2, the J gene TRBJ2-3; the D is unclear. The CDR3 covers 12 residues. Per the germline V gene, CDR1 is SGHAT and CDR2 is FQNNGV. The CDR3: CASTLTLDAQYF. DNA of the CDR3: TGTGCCAGCACCTTAACCCTTGACGCGCAGTATTTT.

This clonotype has a handful of counts. The chain combines TRBV9 with TRBJ2-1; possibly TRBD1 for D (5 bases). The CDR3 contains 15 residues. The V gene's germline CDR1 is SGDLS and CDR2 YYNGEE. V was pared by 0 bases and J by 0 bases, with 7 bases between. CDR3 sequence: CASSVVGASYNEQFF. Here the CDR3 DNA reads TGTGCCAGCAGCGTAGTTGGGGCCTCCTACAATGAGCAGTTCTTC.

This clonotype was recorded many times. The chain uses TRBV11-2 and TRBJ2-1, with unresolved D. CDR3 size: 13 residues. Germline CDR1 and CDR2: SGHAT and FQNNGV. Trimming left V 5 bases short and J 5 bases short, with 10 bases between. In DNA form, the CDR3 reads TGTGCCAGCAGCCCTGACACCAACAATGAGCAGTTCTTC. Protein: CASSPDTNNEQFF.

This clonotype was seen a handful of times. The V and J genes are TRBV6-8 and TRBJ2-7, with D possibly being TRBD1 (6 bases). The germline CDR1 and CDR2 sequences are MNHGY and SAAAGT. The CDR3 spans 12 residues. V lost 6 bases and J lost 6, with 12 bases in between. CDR3 sequence (DNA): TGTGCCAGCAGCTTCGGGACACTCGAGCAGTACGTC. This codes for CASSFGTLEQYV.